A selection of T cell receptor beta chains follows, all from one sample in a study of blood T cell repertoires in COVID-19. Data came from immunoSEQ multiplex PCR; TCRdb stores just in-frame clones and leaves some out. The repertoire holds under 200,000 clones, around 84% seen once, with around 7% in the top ten. The sample consisted of PBMCs or T cells enriched from blood (not recorded which). The receptors originated from a middle-aged man who had recovered from COVID-19. CDR3s include the opening cysteine and the closing phenylalanine or tryptophan. The D gene is left open where the match is weak. Clone size appears in some rows only: once, few, many, or a class for an expanded clone.

d_call j_call v_call clone_size cdr3_aa cdr3_nt
. TRBJ1-1 TRBV6-4 . CASSEGRNTEAFF TGTGCCAGCAGTGAGGGGCGGAACACTGAAGCTTTCTTT
. TRBJ2-3 TRBV15 . CATSRGPRGFPSDTQYF TGTGCCACCAGCAGAGGTCCGAGAGGGTTCCCATCCGATACGCAGTATTTT
TRBD2 TRBJ2-7 TRBV7-6 . CASSLATSGGAYEQYF TGTGCCAGCAGCTTAGCGACTAGCGGGGGGGCCTACGAGCAGTACTTC
. TRBJ1-1 TRBV7-9 . CASSSDTSGGEAFF TGTGCCAGCAGCTCGGACACCTCCGGTGGGGAAGCTTTCTTT
. TRBJ1-1 TRBV2 . CASRLDTEAFF TGTGCCAGCAGACTAGACACTGAAGCTTTCTTT
. TRBJ1-1 TRBV11-1 . CASSLEGSQVNTEAFF TGTGCCAGCAGCTTAGAAGGATCTCAGGTGAACACTGAAGCTTTCTTT
TRBD1 TRBJ1-1 TRBV19 . CASSVPQGAWTEAFF TGTGCCAGTAGTGTACCACAGGGGGCTTGGACTGAAGCTTTCTTT
. TRBJ2-2 TRBV7-9 . CASSFRNTGELFF TGTGCCAGCAGCTTCCGGAACACCGGGGAGCTGTTTTTT
. TRBJ1-1 TRBV19 few CASSIWGVEAFF TGTGCCAGTAGTATATGGGGGGTTGAAGCTTTCTTT
. TRBJ2-7 TRBV25-1 once CASSESGIREWEQYF TGTGCCAGCAGTGAATCAGGGATCCGGGAGTGGGAGCAGTACTTC
. TRBJ1-2 TRBV6-1 . CASSERGRGGYTF TGTGCCAGCAGTGAGCGGGGAAGAGGTGGCTACACCTTC
TRBD2 TRBJ2-7 TRBV12-5 . CASGPSGGAYEQYF TGTGCTAGTGGTCCTAGCGGGGGGGCCTACGAGCAGTACTTC
TRBD1 TRBJ2-7 TRBV4-1 . CASSQGDRGYEQYF TGCGCCAGCAGCCAAGGGGACAGGGGTTACGAGCAGTACTTC
. TRBJ1-1 TRBV5-5 few CASSFSGGGGTEAFF TGTGCCAGCAGCTTTTCGGGCGGGGGAGGGACTGAAGCTTTCTTT
. TRBJ2-2 TRBV13 once CASSPDSSTGELFF TGTGCCAGCAGCCCGGACAGCTCCACCGGGGAGCTGTTTTTT
. TRBJ2-7 TRBV5-1 . CASSLNTDWVRGEQYF TGCGCCAGCAGCTTGAATACCGACTGGGTTAGGGGCGAGCAGTACTTC
TRBD1 TRBJ1-2 TRBV12-3/TRBV12-4 few CASSWTGLGYTF TGTGCCAGCAGTTGGACAGGGCTTGGCTACACCTTC
TRBD2 TRBJ2-5 TRBV10-2 . CASSVLGGAVETQYF TGCGCCAGCAGTGTCCTCGGGGGGGCCGTGGAGACCCAGTACTTC
. TRBJ1-1 TRBV27 few CASSASSWNTEAFF TGTGCCAGCAGTGCGTCGTCATGGAACACTGAAGCTTTCTTT
. TRBJ1-1 TRBV5-4 once CASSLAQGMNTEAFF TGTGCCAGCAGCTTGGCCCAGGGGATGAACACTGAAGCTTTCTTT
. TRBJ1-2 TRBV4-1 . CASSQEGVNYGYTF TGCGCCAGCAGCCAAGAAGGAGTTAACTATGGCTACACCTTC
. TRBJ2-3 TRBV6-1 . CASSEEGVSTDTQYF TGTGCCAGCAGCGAAGAGGGGGTTAGCACAGATACGCAGTATTTT
. TRBJ1-4 TRBV10-3 . CAISDTGSGKLFF TGTGCCATCAGTGATACGGGATCGGGAAAACTGTTTTTT